The clone carrying this TCR beta chain was seen only a few times. Trimming shortened V by 0 bases and J by 5 bases, and 10 bases separated the two germline ends. Germline V lookup: CDR1 MNHNS, CDR2 SASEGT. This CDR3 spans 14 amino acids. In contrast to the negatively isolated CD8+ and CD4+ T cells, TEMRA cells were FACS-enriched. This record comes from a study of CD8 T cells in Susac syndrome. RNA amounts of 0.5 to 1 ug underwent reverse transcription with random hexamers. The immunoSEQ assay covered 54 Vbeta and 13 Jbeta segments for CDR3. One entry per CDR3 protein results from TCRdb running MiXCR on the immunoSEQ multiplex PCR reads. The repertoire consists of tens of thousands of distinct CDR3 sequences, with around nine tenths occurring once and the leading ten covering roughly 0.2%.

The genes are TRBV6-1 and TRBJ1-1, with D tentatively TRBD1 (6 bases). The sample comprised CD8+ T cells from PBMCs. The TCR was taken from a human donor in good health. The CDR3 nucleotides read TGTGCCAGCAGTGAAGCGGGAAGGGGGACTGAAGCTTTCTTT. Protein sequence: CASSEAGRGTEAFF.